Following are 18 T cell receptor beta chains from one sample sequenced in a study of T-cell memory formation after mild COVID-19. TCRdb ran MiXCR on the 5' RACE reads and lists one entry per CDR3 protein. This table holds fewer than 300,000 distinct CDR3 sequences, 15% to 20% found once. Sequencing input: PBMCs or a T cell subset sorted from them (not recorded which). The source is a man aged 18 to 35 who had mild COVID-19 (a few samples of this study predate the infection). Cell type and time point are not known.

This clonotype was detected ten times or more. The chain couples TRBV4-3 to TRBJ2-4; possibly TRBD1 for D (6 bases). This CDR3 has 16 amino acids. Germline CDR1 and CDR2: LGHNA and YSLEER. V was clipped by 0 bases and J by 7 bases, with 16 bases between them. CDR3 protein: CASSQDPAQGTNIQYF. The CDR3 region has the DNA TGCGCCAGCAGCCAAGATCCGGCTCAGGGGACCAACATTCAGTACTTC.

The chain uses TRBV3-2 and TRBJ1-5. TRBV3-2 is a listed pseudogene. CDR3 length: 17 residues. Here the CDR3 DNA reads TGTGCCAGCAGCCAAGATTTTAGCAGGTTTAGCAATCAGCCCCAGCATTTT. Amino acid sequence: CASSQDFSRFSNQPQHF.

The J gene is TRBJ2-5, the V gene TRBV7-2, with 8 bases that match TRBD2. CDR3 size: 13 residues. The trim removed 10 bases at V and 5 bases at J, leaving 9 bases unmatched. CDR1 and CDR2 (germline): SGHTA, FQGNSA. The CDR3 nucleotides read TGTGCCACCCAACCCGGGGGGGGGGAGACCCAGTACTTC. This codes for CATQPGGGETQYF.

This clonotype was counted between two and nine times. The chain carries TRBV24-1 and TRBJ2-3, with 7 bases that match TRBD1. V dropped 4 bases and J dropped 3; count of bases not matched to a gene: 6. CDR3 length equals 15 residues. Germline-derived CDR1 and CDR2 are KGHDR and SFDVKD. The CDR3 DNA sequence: TGTGCCACCAGTGAAGGGGGCGCGGTAACAGATACGCAGTATTTT. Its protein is CATSEGGAVTDTQYF.

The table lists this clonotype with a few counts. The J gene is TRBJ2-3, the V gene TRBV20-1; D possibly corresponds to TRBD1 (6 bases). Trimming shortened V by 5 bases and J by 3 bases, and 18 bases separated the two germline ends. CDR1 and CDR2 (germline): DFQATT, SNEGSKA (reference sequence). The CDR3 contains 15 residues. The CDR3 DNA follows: TGCAGTGCTCCAGATTCGGTGAGGGGGACAGATACGCAGTATTTT. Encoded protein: CSAPDSVRGTDTQYF.

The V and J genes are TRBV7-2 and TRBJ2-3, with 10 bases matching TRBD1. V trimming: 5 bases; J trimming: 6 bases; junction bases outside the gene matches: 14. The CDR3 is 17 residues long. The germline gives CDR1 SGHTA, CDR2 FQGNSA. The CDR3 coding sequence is TGTGCCAGCAGCCGAGCGCCCGGGGACAGGGGTTGGGATACGCAGTATTTT. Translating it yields CASSRAPGDRGWDTQYF. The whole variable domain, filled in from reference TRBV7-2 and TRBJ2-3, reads GAGVSQSPSNKVTEKGKDVELRCDPISGHTALYWYRQSLGQGLEFLIYFQGNSAPDKSGLPSDRFSAERTGGSVSTLTIQRTQQEDSAVYLCASSRAPGDRGWDTQYFGPGTRLTVL.

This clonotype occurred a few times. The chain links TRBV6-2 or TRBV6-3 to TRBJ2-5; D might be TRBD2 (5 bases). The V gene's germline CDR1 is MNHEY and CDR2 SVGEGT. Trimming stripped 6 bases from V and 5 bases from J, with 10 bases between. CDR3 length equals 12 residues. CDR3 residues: CASRGSVETQYF. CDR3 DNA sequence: TGTGCCAGCAGAGGGAGCGTGGAGACCCAGTACTTC.

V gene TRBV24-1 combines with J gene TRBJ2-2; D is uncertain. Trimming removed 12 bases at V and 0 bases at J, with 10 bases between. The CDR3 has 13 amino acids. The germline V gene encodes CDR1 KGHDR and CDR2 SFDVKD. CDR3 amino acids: CASSPANTGELFF. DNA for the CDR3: TGTGCCTCCTCGCCAGCGAACACCGGGGAGCTGTTTTTT.

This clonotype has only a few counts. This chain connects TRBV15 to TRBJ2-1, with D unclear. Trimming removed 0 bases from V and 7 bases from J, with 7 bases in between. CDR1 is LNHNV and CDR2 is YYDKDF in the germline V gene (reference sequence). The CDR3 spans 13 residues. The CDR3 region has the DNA TGTGCCACCAGCAGAGATTCGGAGAATGAGCAGTTCTTC. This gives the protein CATSRDSENEQFF.

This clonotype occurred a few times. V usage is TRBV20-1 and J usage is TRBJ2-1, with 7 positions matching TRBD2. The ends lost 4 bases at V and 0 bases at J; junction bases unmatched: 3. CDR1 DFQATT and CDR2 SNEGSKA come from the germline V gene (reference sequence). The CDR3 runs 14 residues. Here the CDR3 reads CSANGGNSYNEQFF. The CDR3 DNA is TGCAGTGCTAACGGGGGGAACTCCTACAATGAGCAGTTCTTC.

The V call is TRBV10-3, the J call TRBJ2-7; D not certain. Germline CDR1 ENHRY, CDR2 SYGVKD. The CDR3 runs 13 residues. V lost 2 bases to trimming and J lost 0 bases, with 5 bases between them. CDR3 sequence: CAISEASSYEQYF. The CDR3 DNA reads TGTGCCATCAGTGAGGCCAGCTCCTACGAGCAGTACTTC.

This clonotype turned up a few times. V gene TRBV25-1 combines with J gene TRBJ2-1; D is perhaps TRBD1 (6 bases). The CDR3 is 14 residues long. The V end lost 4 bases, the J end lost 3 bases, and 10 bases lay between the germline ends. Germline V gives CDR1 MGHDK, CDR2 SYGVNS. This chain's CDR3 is CASSGRTVYNEQFF. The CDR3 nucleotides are TGTGCCAGCAGTGGGAGGACAGTCTACAATGAGCAGTTCTTC.

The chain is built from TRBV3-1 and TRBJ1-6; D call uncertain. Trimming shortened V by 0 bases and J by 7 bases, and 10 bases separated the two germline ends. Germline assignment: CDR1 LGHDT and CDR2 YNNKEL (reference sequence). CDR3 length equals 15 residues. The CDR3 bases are TGTGCCAGCAGCCAAGACTATCCGGGAAATTCACCCCTCCACTTT. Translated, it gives CASSQDYPGNSPLHF.

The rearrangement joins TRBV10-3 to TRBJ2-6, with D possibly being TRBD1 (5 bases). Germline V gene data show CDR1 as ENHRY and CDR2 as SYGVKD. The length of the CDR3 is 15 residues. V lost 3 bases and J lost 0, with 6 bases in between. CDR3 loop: CAISDQGSGANVLTF. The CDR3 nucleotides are TGTGCCATCAGTGATCAGGGCTCTGGGGCCAACGTCCTGACTTTC.

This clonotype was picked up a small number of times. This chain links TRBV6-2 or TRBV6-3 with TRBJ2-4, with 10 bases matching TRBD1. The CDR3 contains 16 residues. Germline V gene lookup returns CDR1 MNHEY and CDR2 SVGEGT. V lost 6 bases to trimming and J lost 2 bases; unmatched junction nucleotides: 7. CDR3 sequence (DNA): TGTGCCAGCAGCCGAGACAGGGGGCAAACCAAAAACATTCAGTACTTC. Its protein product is CASSRDRGQTKNIQYF.

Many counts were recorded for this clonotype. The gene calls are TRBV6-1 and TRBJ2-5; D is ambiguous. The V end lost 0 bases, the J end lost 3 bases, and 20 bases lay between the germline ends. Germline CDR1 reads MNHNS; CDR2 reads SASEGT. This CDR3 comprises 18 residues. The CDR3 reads CASSEAFLKADKEETQYF. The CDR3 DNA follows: TGTGCCAGCAGTGAAGCGTTTTTGAAGGCCGACAAAGAAGAGACCCAGTACTTC.

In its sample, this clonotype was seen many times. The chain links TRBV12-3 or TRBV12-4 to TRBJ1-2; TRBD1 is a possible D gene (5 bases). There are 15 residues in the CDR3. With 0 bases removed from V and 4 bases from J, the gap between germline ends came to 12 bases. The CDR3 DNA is TGTGCCAGCAGTTTAGCCGGGGCCACCTTCTATGGCTACACCTTC. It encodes CASSLAGATFYGYTF.

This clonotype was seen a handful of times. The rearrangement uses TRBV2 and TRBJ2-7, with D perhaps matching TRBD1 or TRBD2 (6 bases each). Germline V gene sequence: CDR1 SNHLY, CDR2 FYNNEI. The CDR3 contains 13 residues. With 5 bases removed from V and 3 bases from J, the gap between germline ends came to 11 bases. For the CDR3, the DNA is TGTGCCAGCAGTTTACAGGGACTCTACGAGCAGTACTTC. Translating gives CASSLQGLYEQYF.